The clone carrying this TCR beta chain has a single count. This sample stems from a study of blood T cell repertoires in COVID-19. For the study at large: There were acute and convalescent COVID-19 samples, and they came from the United States, Italy and Spain.

TCRdb's copy holds only in-frame clones and misses some; the assay was immunoSEQ multiplex PCR. The sample lists more than 45,000 clones; more than 80% were seen once. Germline values: CDR1 SEHNR, CDR2 FQNEAQ (reference sequence). Between the trimmed V and J ends, which lost 5 bases and 8 bases, there was a span of 12 bases. The CDR3 is 13 amino acids. The V and J genes are TRBV7-9 and TRBJ1-4; D gene uncertain. Sample: peripheral blood. The receptor comes from a human donor in a cohort sampled during active COVID-19. The CDR3 reads CASSTSPREKLFF. The CDR3 nucleotides read TGTGCCAGCAGCACCTCCCCCCGGGAAAAACTGTTTTTT.